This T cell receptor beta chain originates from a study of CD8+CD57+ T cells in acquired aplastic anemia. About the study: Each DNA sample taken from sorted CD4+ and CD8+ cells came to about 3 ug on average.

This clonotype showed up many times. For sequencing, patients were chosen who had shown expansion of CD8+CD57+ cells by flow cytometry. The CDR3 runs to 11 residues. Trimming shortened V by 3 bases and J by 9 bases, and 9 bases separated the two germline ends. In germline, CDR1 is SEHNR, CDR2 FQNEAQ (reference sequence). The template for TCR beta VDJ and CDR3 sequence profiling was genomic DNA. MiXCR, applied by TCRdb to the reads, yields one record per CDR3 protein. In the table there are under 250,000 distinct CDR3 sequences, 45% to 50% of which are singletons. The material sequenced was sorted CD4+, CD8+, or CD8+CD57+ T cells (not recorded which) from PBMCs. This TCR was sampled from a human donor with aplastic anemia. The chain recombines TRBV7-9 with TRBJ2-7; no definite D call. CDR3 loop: CASSFYSWQYF. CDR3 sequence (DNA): TGTGCCAGCAGCTTTTATTCGTGGCAGTACTTC.